At least ten counts were recorded for the clone carrying this T cell receptor (beta chain). As yet, its antigen is unknown. Full-length variable regions came from constant-region reverse primers plus semi-nested Nested Universal Primer A PCR. MiXCR, run by TCRdb on the 5' RACE reads, gives a single entry per CDR3 protein. The table includes about 55,000 distinct CDR3 sequences, less than 25% detected once. Findings of the study overall: Tumor memory CD4+ T cell TCR gene usage clustered with blood and lymph node memory CD4+ cells and lymph node naive CD4+ cells. Tumor Treg TCRs overlapped most with tumor naive CD4+ cells. The larger-cohort validation was restricted to a single TCR beta V-J rearrangement rather than whole repertoires.

The V end was cut by 0 bases, the J end by 4 bases, with 8 bases between. The length of the CDR3 is 14 residues. From germline, CDR1 is SGHDT and CDR2 YYEEEE. Treg sorting used a CD4+CD25+CD127-/low gate. Material for sequencing was tumor-infiltrating Tregs sorted from the breast tumor. This sequence joins TRBV5-6 and TRBJ1-5, with D unresolved. This TCR came from a female donor with breast cancer. In DNA, the CDR3 is TGTGCCAGCAGCTTGGGCCCGTTAAATCAGCCCCAGCATTTT. It yields the protein CASSLGPLNQPQHF.